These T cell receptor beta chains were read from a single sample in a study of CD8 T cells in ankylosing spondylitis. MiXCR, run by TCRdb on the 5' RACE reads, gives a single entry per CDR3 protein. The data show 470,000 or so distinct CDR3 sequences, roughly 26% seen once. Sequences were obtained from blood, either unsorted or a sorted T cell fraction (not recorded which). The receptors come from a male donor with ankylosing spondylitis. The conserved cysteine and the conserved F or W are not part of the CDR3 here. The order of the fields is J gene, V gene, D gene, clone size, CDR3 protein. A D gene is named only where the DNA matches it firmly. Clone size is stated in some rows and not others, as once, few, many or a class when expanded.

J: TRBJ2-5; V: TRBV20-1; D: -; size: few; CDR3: SASPGREETQY
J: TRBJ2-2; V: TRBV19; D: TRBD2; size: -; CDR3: ASSATSGRLGTGELF
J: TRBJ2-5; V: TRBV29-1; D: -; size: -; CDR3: SAVIAGQETQY
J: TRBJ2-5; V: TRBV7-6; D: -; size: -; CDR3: ASSLVPETQY
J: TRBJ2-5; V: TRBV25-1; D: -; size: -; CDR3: ASSEWGVETQY
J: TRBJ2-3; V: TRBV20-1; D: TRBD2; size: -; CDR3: SESGSGTDTQY
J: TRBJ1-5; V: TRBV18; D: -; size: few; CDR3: ASSPDLGPQH
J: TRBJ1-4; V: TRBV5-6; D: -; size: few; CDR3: ASERLGTSATNEKLF
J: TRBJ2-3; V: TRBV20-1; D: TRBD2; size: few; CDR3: SARASGRTADTQY
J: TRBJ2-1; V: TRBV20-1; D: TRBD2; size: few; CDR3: SAFWPGLAGYNEQF
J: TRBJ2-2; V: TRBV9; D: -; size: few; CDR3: ASSPRQEAGELF
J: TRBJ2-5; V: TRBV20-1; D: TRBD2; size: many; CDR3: SAPPPLAEIQETQY
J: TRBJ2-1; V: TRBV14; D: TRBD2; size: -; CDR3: ASSQDWLAGVGEQF
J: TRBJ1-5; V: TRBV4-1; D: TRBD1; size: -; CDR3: ASSLANGQGNQPQH
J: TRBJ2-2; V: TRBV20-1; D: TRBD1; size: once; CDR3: SARDLRGQAAGELF
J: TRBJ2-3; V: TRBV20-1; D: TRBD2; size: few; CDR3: SARQGGRGDTQY
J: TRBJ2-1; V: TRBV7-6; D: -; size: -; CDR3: ASSTPGLYNEQF
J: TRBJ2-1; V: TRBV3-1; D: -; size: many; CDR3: ASSLRGGNEQF
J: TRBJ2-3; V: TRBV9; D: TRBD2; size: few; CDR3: ASSVGRSGRVNTQY
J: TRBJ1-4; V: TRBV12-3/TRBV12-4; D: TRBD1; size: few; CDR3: ASSRTGSGEKLF
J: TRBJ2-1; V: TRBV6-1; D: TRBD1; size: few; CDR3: ASVSGQGAYNEQF
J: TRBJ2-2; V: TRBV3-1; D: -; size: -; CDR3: ASSQDLSYTGELF
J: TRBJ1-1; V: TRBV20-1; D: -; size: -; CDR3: SARGSTGNTEAF
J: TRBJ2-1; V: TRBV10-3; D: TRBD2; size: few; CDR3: AISEASGRSYNEQF
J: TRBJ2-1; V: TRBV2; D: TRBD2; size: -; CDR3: ASSEAVRVLAGFEQF
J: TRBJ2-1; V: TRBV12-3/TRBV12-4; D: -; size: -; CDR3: ASNFNSQSAEF
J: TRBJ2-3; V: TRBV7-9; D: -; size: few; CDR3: ASSFFAADTQY
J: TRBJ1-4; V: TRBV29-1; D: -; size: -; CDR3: SVEDRGGNEKLF
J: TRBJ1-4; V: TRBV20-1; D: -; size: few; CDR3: SAVFGRNEKLF
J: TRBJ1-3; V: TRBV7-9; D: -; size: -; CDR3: ASSLPDRGNTIY
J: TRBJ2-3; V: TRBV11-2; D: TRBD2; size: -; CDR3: ASSRKPSGPTDTQY
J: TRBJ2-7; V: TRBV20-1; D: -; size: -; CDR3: SASRALPPYEQY
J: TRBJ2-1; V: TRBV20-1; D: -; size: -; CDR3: SASPPPRRREEQF
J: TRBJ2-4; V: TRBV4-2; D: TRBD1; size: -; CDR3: ASSPQGMAKNIQY
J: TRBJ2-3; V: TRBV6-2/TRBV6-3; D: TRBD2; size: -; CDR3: ASSYRLAGWTTDTQY
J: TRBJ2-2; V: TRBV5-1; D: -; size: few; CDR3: ASSWSYLATGELF
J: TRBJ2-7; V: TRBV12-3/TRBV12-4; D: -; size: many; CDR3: ASTVILAGGEQY
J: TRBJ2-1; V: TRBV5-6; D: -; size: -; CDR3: ASSSGLSYNEQF
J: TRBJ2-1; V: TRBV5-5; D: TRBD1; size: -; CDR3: ASSLSWDSKAHEQF
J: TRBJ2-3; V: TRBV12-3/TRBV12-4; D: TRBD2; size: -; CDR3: ASSLYSSSGSRTDTQY
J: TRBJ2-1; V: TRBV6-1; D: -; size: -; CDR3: ASSARGLSSFSYNEQF
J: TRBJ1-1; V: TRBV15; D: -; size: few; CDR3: ATSSPGQTNTEAF
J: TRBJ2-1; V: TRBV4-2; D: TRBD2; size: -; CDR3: ASSQDSGRLGEQF
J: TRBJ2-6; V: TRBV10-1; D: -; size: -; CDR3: ASSERTGANVLT
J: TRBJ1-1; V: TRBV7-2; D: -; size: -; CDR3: ASSPTDARAEAF
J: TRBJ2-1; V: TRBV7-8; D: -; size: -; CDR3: ASSLPTTGKNNEQF
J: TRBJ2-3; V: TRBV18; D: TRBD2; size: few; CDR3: ASSPSGWRESGDTQY